Below, 5 T cell receptor beta chains from the same sample are listed, as sequenced in a study of blood T cell repertoires in COVID-19. Measured with immunoSEQ multiplex PCR; TCRdb has only the in-frame clones, and not every one. The table includes roughly 100,000 clones, less than 90% detected once. Sequenced sample: peripheral blood. The receptors stem from a human donor in a cohort sampled during active COVID-19.

The rearrangement links TRBV19 to TRBJ2-7; 9 positions match TRBD2. V lost 3 bases and J lost 3; bases outside the gene matches: 6. From germline, CDR1 is LNHDA and CDR2 SQIVND (reference sequence). The CDR3 loop spans 15 amino acids. The CDR3 sequence is CASSIRGGELYEQYF. CDR3 sequence (DNA): TGTGCCAGTAGTATTCGCGGGGGGGAACTCTACGAGCAGTACTTC.

The V and J genes are TRBV7-9 and TRBJ1-2, with no clear D. CDR3 length: 13 amino acids. V gave up 5 bases and J gave up 4 bases, with 11 bases separating them. Looked up from germline, CDR1 is SEHNR and CDR2 is FQNEAQ (reference sequence). The CDR3 spells CASSPHIPYGYTF. CDR3 bases: TGTGCCAGCAGCCCGCACATTCCCTATGGCTACACCTTC.

This clone has more than one count but fewer than ten. The chain employs TRBV5-4 and TRBJ1-1; TRBD1 matches at 12 bases. J gave up 0 bases and V 2 bases, and 5 bases lay outside the gene matches. This CDR3 comprises 17 residues. Germline CDR1 is SGHNT and CDR2 is YYREEE (reference sequence). The CDR3, as DNA: TGTGCCAGCAGCTTCGGGACAGGGGGCGTTGTGAACACTGAAGCTTTCTTT. This codes for CASSFGTGGVVNTEAFF.

The gene calls are TRBV28 and TRBJ2-2, with TRBD2 matching over 8 bases. The V and J ends lost 2 bases and 2 bases, in that order; junction bases with no gene match: 4. Germline V gene data show CDR1 as MDHEN and CDR2 as SYDVKM. This CDR3 region has 16 residues. The CDR3 DNA follows: TGTGCCAGCAGTTTAACAGCGGGGGCCAACACCGGGGAGCTGTTTTTT. Protein: CASSLTAGANTGELFF.

This sequence joins TRBV11-3 and TRBJ2-3; D perhaps matches TRBD2 (5 bases). Germline CDR1 is SGHNT and CDR2 is YENEEA. The CDR3 loop spans 14 amino acids. V shed 0 bases and J shed 2 bases, with 6 bases lying between them. CDR3 protein: CASSLDGNTDTQYF. The CDR3 region has the DNA TGTGCCAGCAGCTTAGACGGGAACACAGATACGCAGTATTTT. The full variable domain, with the rest looked up from reference TRBV11-3 and TRBJ2-3, is EAGVVQSPRYKIIEKKQPVAFWCNPISGHNTLYWYLQNLGQGPELLIRYENEEAVDDSQLPKDRFSAERLKGVDSTLKIQPAELGDSAVYLCASSLDGNTDTQYFGPGTRLTVL.